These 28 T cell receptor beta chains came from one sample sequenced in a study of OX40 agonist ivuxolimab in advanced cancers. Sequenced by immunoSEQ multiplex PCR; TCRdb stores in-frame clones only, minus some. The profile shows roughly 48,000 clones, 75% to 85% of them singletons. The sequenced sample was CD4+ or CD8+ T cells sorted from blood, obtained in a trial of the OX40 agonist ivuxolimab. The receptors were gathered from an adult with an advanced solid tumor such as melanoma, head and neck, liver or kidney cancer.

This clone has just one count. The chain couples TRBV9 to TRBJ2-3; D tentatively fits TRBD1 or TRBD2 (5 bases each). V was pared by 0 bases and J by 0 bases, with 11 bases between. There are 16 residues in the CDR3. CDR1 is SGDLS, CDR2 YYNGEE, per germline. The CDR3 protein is CASSVAYGASTDTQYF. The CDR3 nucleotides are TGTGCCAGCAGCGTAGCGTACGGGGCTAGCACAGATACGCAGTATTTT.

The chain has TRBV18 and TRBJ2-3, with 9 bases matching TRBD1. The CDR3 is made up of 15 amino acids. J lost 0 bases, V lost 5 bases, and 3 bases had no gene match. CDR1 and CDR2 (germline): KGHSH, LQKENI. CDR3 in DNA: TGTGCCAGCTCAATGGGACAGGGAAGCACAGATACGCAGTATTTT. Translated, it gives CASSMGQGSTDTQYF.

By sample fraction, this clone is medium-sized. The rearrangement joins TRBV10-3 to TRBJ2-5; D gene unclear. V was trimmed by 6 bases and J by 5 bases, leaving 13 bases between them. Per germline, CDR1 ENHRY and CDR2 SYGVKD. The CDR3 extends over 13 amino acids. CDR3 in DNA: TGTGCCATCAGCGGGCGGATCGGGGAGACCCAGTACTTC. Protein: CAISGRIGETQYF.

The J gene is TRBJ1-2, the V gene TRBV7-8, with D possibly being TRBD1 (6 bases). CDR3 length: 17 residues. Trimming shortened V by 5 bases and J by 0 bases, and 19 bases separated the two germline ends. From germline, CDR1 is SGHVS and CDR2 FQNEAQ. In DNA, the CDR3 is TGTGCCAGCAGCGAGAGGGGACAAGCGGGGGCTAACTATGGCTACACCTTC. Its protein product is CASSERGQAGANYGYTF.

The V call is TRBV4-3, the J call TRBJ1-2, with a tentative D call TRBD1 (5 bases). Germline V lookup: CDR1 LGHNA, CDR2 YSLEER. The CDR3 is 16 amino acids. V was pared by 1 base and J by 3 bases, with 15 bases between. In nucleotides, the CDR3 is TGCGCCAGCAGCCAAGCAACCGGGACGGTGGACTATGGCTACACCTTC. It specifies CASSQATGTVDYGYTF.

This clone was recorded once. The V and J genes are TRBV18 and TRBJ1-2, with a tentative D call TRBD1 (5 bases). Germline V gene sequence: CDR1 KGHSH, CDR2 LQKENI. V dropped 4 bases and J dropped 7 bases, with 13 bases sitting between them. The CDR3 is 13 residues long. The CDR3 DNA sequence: TGTGCCAGCTCACTCAGGGAGTCAGGTGGCTACACCTTC. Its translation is CASSLRESGGYTF.

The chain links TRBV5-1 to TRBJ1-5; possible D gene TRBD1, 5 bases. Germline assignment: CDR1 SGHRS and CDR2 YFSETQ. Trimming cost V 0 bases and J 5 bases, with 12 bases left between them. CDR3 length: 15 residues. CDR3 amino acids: CASSLEGLGYQPQHF. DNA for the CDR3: TGCGCCAGCAGCTTGGAGGGGCTCGGGTATCAGCCCCAGCATTTT.

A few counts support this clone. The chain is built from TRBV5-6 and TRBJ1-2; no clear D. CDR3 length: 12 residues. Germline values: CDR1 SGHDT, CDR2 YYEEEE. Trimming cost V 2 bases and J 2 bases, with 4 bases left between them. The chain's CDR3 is CASSLQNYGYTF. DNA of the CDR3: TGTGCCAGCAGCTTACAAAACTATGGCTACACCTTC. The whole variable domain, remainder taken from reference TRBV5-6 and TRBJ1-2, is DAGVTQSPTHLIKTRGQQVTLRCSPKSGHDTVSWYQQALGQGPQFIFQYYEEEERQRGNFPDRFSGHQFPNYSSELNVNALLLGDSALYLCASSLQNYGYTFGSGTRLTVV.

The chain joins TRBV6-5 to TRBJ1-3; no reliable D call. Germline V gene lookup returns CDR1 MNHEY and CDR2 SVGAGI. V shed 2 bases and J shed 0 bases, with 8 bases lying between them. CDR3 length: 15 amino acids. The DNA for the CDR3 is TGTGCCAGCAGTTACCAGAGTCACTCTGGAAACACCATATATTTT. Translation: CASSYQSHSGNTIYF.

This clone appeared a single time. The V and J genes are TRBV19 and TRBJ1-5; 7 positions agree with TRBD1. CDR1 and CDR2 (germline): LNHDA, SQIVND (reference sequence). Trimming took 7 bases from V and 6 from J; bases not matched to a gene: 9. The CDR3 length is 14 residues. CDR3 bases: TGTGCCAGTAATGAGGGGGCGCGGAGTCAGCCCCAGCATTTT. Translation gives CASNEGARSQPQHF.

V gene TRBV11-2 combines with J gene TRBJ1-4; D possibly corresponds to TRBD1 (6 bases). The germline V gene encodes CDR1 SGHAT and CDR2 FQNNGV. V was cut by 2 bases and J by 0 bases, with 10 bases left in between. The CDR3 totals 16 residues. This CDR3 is CASSLLGGATNEKLFF. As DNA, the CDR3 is TGTGCCAGCAGCTTACTAGGGGGGGCAACTAATGAAAAACTGTTTTTT.

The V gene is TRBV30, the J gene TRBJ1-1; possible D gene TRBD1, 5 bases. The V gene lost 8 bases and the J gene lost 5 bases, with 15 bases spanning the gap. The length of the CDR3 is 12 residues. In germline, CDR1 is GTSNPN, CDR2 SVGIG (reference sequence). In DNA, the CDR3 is TGTGCCGGCTACAGGCGGAGGACTGAAGCTTTCTTT. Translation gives CAGYRRRTEAFF. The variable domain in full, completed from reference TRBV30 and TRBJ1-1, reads SQTIHQWPATLVQPVGSPLSLECTVEGTSNPNLYWYRQAAGRGLQLLFYSVGIGQISSEVPQNLSASRPQDRQFILSSKKLLLSDSGFYLCAGYRRRTEAFFGQGTRLTVV.

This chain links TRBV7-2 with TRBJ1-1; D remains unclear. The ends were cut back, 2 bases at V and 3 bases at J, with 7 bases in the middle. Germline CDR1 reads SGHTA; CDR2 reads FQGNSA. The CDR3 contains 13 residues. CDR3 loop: CASSLFTDTEAFF. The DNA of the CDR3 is TGTGCCAGCAGCTTATTCACGGACACTGAAGCTTTCTTT.

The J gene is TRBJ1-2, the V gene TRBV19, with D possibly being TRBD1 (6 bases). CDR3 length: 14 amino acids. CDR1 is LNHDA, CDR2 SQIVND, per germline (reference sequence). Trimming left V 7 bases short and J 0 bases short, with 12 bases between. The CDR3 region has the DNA TGTGCCAGTAAAGGACAGACGACTAACTATGGCTACACCTTC. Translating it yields CASKGQTTNYGYTF.

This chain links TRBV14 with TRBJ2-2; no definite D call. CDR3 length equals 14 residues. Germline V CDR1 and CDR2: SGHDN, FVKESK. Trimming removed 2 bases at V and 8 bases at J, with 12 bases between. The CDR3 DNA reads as TGTGCCAGCAGCCAATCAAGGGCGGCGGGGGAGCTGTTTTTT. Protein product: CASSQSRAAGELFF.

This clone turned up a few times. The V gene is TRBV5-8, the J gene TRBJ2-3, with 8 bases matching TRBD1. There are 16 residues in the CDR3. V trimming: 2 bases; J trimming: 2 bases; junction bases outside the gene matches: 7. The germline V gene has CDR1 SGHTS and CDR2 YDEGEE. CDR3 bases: TGTGCCAGCAGCTTCCACGGGACAGGAACCACAGATACGCAGTATTTT. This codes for CASSFHGTGTTDTQYF.

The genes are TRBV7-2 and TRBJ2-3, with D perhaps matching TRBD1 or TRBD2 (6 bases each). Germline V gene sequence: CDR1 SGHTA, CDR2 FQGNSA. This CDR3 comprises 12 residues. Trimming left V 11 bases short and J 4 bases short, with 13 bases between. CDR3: CAVEGGADTQYF. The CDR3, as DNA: TGTGCCGTAGAGGGGGGCGCAGATACGCAGTATTTT.

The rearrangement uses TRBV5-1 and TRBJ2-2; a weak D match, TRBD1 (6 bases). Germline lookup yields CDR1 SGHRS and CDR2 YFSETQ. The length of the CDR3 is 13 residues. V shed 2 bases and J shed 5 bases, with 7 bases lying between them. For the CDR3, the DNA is TGCGCCAGCAGCTTCCAGGGGACCGGGGAGCTGTTTTTT. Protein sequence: CASSFQGTGELFF.

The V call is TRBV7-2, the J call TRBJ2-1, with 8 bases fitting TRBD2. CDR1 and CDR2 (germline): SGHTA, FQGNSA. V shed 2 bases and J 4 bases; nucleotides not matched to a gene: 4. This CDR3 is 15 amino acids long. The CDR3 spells CASSLNRGGYNEQFF. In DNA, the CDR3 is TGTGCCAGCAGCTTAAATCGGGGGGGTTACAATGAGCAGTTCTTC. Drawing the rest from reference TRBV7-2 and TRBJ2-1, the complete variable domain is GAGVSQSPSNKVTEKGKDVELRCDPISGHTALYWYRQSLGQGLEFLIYFQGNSAPDKSGLPSDRFSAERTGGSVSTLTIQRTQQEDSAVYLCASSLNRGGYNEQFFGPGTRLTVL.

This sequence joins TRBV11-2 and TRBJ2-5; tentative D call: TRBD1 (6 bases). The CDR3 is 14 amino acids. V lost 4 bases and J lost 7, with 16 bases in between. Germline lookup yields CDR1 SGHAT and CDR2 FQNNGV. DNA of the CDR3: TGTGCCAGCAGCTCAGGGGCCACTCCGTCGACCCAGTACTTC. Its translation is CASSSGATPSTQYF.

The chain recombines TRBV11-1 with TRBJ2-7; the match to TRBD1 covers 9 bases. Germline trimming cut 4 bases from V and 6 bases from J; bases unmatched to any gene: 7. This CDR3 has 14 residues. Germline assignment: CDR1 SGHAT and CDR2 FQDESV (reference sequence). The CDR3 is CASSSTWTGVEQYF. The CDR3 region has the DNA TGTGCCAGCAGCTCTACCTGGACAGGGGTCGAGCAGTACTTC.

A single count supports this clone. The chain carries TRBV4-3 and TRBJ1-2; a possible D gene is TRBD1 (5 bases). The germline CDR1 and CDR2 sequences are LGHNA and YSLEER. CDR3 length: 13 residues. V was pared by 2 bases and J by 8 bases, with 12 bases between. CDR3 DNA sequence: TGCGCCAGCAGCCAACTAGGGGACGTGGGCTACACCTTC. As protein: CASSQLGDVGYTF.

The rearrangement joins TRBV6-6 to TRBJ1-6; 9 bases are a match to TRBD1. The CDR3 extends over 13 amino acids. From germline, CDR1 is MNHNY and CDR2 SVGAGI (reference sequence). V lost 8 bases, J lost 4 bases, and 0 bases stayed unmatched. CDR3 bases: TGTGCCAGCGGGACAGGGTATAATTCACCCCTCCACTTT. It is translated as CASGTGYNSPLHF.

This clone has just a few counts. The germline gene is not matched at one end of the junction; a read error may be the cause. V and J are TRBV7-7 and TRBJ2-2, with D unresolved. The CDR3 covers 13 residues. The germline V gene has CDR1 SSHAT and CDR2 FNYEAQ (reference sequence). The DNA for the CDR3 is TGTGCTAGCAGCTTAGTTGCCACCGGGGAGCTGTTTTTT. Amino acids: CASSLVATGELFF.

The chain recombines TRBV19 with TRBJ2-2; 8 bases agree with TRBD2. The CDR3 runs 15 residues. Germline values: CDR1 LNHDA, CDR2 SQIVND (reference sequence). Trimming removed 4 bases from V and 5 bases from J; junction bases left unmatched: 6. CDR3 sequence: CASSTGTRGTGELFF. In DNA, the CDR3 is TGTGCCAGTAGTACCGGGACTAGAGGAACCGGGGAGCTGTTTTTT.

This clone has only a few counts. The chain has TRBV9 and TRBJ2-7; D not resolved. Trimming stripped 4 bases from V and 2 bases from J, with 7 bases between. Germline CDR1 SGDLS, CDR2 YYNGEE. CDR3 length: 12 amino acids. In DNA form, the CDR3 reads TGTGCCAGCAGCCCCCGACCCTACGAGCAGTACTTC. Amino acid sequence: CASSPRPYEQYF.

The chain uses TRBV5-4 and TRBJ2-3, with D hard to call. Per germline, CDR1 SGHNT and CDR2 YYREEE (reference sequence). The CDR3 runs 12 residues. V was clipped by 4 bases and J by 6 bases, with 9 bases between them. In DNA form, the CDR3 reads TGTGCCAGCAGCCGACACCTGGATACGCAGTATTTT. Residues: CASSRHLDTQYF.

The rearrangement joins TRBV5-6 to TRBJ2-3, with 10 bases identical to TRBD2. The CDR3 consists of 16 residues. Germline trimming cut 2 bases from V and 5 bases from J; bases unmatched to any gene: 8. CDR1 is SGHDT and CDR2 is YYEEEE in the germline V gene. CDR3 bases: TGTGCCAGCAGCTTCCTAGCGGGGGATGTCGGAGATACGCAGTATTTT. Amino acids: CASSFLAGDVGDTQYF.